In its sample, the clone carrying this T cell receptor (beta chain) was seen many times. V was cut by 4 bases and J by 5 bases, with 18 bases left in between. This CDR3 has 15 residues. Germline V gene lookup returns CDR1 SGHRS and CDR2 YFSETQ. This record comes from a study of neurological immune-mediated disorders. One entry per CDR3 protein, called by TCRdb with MiXCR from the 5' RACE reads. The sample has about 66,000 distinct CDR3 sequences; nearly 3.5% are singletons. Input material: PBMCs. The sequence was collected from a man in his forties with multiple sclerosis. The chain carries TRBV5-1 and TRBJ1-1; possible D gene TRBD1, 5 bases. The CDR3 DNA sequence: TGCGCCAGCAGCCCTCACCCAGGCCCAGGGACTGAAGCTTTCTTT. It specifies CASSPHPGPGTEAFF.